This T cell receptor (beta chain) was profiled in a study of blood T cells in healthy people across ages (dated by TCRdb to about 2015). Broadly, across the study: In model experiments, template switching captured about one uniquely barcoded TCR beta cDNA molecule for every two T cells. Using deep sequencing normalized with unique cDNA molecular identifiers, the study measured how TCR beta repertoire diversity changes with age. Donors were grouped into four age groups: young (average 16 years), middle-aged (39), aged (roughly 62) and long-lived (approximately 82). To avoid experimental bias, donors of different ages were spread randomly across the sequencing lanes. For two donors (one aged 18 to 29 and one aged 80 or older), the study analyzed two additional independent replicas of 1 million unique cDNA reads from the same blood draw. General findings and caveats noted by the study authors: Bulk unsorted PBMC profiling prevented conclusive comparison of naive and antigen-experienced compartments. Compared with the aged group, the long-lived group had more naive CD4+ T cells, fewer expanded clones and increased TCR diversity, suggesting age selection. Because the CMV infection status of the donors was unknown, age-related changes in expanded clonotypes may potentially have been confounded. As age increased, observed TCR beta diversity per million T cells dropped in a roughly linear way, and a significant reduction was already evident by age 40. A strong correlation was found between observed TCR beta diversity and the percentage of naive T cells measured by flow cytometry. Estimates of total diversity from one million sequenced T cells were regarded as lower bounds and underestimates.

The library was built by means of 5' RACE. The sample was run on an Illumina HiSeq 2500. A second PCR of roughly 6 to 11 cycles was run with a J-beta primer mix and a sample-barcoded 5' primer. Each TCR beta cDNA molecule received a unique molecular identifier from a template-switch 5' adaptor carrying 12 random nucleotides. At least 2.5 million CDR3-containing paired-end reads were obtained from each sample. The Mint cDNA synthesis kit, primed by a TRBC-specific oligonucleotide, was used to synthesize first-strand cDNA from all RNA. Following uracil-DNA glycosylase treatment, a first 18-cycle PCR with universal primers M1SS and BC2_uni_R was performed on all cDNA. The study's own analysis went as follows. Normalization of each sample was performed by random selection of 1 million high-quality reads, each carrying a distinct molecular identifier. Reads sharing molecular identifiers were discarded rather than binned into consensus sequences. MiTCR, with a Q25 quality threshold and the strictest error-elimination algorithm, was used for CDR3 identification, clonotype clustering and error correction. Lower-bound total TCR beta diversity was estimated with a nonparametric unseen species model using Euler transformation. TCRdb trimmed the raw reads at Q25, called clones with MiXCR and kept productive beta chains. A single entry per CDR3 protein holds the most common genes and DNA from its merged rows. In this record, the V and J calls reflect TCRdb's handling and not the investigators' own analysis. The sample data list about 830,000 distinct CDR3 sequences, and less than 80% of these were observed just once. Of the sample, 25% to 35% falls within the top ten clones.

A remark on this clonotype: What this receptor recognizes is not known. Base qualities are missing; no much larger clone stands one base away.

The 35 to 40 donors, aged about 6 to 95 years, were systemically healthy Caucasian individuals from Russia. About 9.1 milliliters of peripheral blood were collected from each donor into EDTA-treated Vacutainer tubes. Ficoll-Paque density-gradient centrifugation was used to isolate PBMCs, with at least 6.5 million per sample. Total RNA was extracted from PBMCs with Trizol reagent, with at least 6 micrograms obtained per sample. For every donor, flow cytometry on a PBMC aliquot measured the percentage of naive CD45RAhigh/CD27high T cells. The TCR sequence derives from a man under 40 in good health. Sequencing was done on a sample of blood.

DNA sequence: TGCAGTGCTGGAGTCGTAGGACAGGGCGAGCAGTTCTTC. It is translated as CSAGVVGQGEQFF. This chain joins TRBV20-1 to TRBJ2-1, and TRBD1 aligns with 8 junction nucleotides. CDR1 and CDR2 (DFQATT, SNEGSKA) derive from the germline V gene (reference sequence). Including cysteine and phenylalanine, the CDR3 has 13 amino acids. Only the CDR3 DNA is retained, 39 bases long and in frame from the first base. V is cut back by 5 bases and J by 10 bases, with 10 bases in the junction unmatched.